Listed below are T cell receptor beta chains from one sample, sequenced in a study of T cells in Graves' hyperthyroidism and ophthalmopathy. TCRdb recomputed calls from the multiplex PCR reads with MiXCR, one row per CDR3 protein. In the table there are 380,000 or so distinct CDR3 sequences, about 13% of which are singletons. Source material: blood. Every receptor here comes from a young man with Graves' hyperthyroidism that later progressed to Graves' ophthalmopathy. Both conserved end residues are part of each CDR3. Each record gives: D gene, clone size, J gene, V gene, CDR3 DNA, CDR3 protein. D genes are given only for firm matches. Clone size is shown for a subset of rows, as once, few, many or a class of expanded clone.

. few TRBJ1-1 TRBV9 TGTGCCAGCAGCCCTCCGGGACCAAATTCTGAAGCTTTCTTT CASSPPGPNSEAFF
. many TRBJ2-1 TRBV11-3 TGTGCCAGCAGCTTAGGAATTGAGCAGTTCTTC CASSLGIEQFF
. . TRBJ1-5 TRBV19 TGTGCCAGTAGTATGAGAGGGGCCCCTGGCAATCAGCCCCAGCATTTT CASSMRGAPGNQPQHF
TRBD1 . TRBJ2-7 TRBV27 TGTGCCAGCAGTTCTATTAAACAGGGGAACGAGCAGTACTTC CASSSIKQGNEQYF
. . TRBJ2-3 TRBV3-1 TGTGCCAGCAGCCAAGATCGGGTAGGTGCAGATACGCAGTATTTT CASSQDRVGADTQYF
. few TRBJ1-4 TRBV29-1 TGCAGCGCCGCCGGCCAGCTTAATGAAAAACTGTTTTTT CSAAGQLNEKLFF
. few TRBJ2-7 TRBV7-9 TGTGCCAGCAGCCTGGGGAGGAATAGCAGGGTTTCTTACGAGCAGTACTTC CASSLGRNSRVSYEQYF
. many TRBJ2-5 TRBV7-9 TGTGCCAGCAGCTTAGTTTCCCTTGCTCAAGAGACCCAGTACTTC CASSLVSLAQETQYF
. many TRBJ1-1 TRBV6-6 TGTGCCAGCAGTTACACGCGACGTTTTGAAGCTTTCTTT CASSYTRRFEAFF
TRBD1 many TRBJ1-5 TRBV6-1 TGTGCCAGCAGTGCGGACAGGGGAGAGGAGGTACTTAGCGGCAATCAGCCCCAGCATTTT CASSADRGEEVLSGNQPQHF
. many TRBJ2-7 TRBV7-9 TGTGCCAGCAGCTTGCAGGGTGGCGAGCAGTACTTC CASSLQGGEQYF
. few TRBJ1-5 TRBV11-2 TGTGCCAGCAGCTGGGGTCATTCTAGCAATCAGCCCCAGCATTTT CASSWGHSSNQPQHF
TRBD1 many TRBJ1-1 TRBV6-1 TGTGCCAGCAGTGAAGCCGGACAGGGGTACACTGAAGCTTTCTTT CASSEAGQGYTEAFF
. . TRBJ2-3 TRBV24-1 TGTGCCACCAGTGAGCCCGGGGGCACAGATACGCAGTATTTT CATSEPGGTDTQYF
. many TRBJ2-7 TRBV5-1 TGCGCCAGCAGCTTGGCCCCCGAAGCGGACGAGCAGTACTTC CASSLAPEADEQYF
TRBD1 few TRBJ2-7 TRBV11-2 TGTGCCAGCAACCCAATGACAGGGTACTCCTACGAGCAGTACTTC CASNPMTGYSYEQYF
. few TRBJ1-2 TRBV11-3 TGTGCCAGCAGCGGGTCCGGGACGATTGGCTACACCTTC CASSGSGTIGYTF
. few TRBJ1-3 TRBV6-5 TGTGCCAGCAGTTACGGTGGCTTATCTGGAAACACCATATATTTT CASSYGGLSGNTIYF
. . TRBJ2-2 TRBV6-1 TGTGCCAGCAAAGGGGGAGGGGGCTGGCTGGACACCGGGGAGCTGTTTTTT CASKGGGGWLDTGELFF
. . TRBJ1-2 TRBV20-1 TGCAGTGCCAGAGCCCTCCGGGGCCACTATGGCTACACCTTC CSARALRGHYGYTF